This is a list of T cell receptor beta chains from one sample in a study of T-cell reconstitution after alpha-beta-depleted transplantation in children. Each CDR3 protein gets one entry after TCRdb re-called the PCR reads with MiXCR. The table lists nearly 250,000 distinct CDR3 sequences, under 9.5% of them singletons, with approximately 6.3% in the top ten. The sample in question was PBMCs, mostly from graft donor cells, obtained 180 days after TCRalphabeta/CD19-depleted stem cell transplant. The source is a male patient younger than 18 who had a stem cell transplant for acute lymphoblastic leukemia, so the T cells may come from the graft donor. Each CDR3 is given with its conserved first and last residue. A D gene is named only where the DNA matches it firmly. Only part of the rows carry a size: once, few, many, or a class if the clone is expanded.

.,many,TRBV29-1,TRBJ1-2,TGCAGCGTTATGGAAGGGGCCTATGGCTACACCTTC,CSVMEGAYGYTF
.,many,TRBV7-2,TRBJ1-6,TGTGCCAGCAGCCATCCGCCACAGCGTTATAATTCACCCCTCCACTTT,CASSHPPQRYNSPLHF
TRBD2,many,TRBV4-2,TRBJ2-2,TGTGCCAGCAGCCTACCCGGACTAGCGGGAGGGCAACGTAACACCGGGGAGCTGTTTTTT,CASSLPGLAGGQRNTGELFF
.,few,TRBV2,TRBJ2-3,TGTGCCAGCAGACCACTGGGGTTTACAGGGCCGGGGGGCACAGATACGCAGTATTTT,CASRPLGFTGPGGTDTQYF
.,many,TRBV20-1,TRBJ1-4,TGCAGTGCTGAAGGGAGGGGTTGGATTGGCGAGGAAAGGATGGCTGAAAAACTGTTTTTT,CSAEGRGWIGEERMAEKLFF
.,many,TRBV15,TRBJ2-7,TGTGCCACCAGCAGAGACCCATCCAGGGACGAGCAGTACTTC,CATSRDPSRDEQYF
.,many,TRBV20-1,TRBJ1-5,TGCAGTGCCAAGGCGACCGGGTCTTACCGGAGCAATCAGCCCCAGCATTTT,CSAKATGSYRSNQPQHF
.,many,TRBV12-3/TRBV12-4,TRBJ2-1,TGTGCCAGCAGTTCTACCGGGACACCCTACAATGAGCAGTTCTTC,CASSSTGTPYNEQFF
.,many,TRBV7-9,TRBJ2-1,TGTGCCAGCAGCCCGGCCCCCGCGGGAAGCCCCGATGAGCAGTTCTTC,CASSPAPAGSPDEQFF
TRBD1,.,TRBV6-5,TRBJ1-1,TGTGCCAGCAGTTCTGATACAGGGGCGGCGCCGGCTTTCTTT,CASSSDTGAAPAFF
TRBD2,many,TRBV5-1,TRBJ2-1,TGCGCCAGCAGCCTCGGGACTAGCTACAATGAGCAGTTCTTC,CASSLGTSYNEQFF
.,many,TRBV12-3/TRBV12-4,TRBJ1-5,TGTGCCAGCAGTTTCCTGAGCAATCAGCCCCAGCATTTT,CASSFLSNQPQHF
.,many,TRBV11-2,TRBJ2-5,TGTGCCAGCAGCTTAGATGGCGGGGACTTCCGGGAGACCCAGTACTTC,CASSLDGGDFRETQYF
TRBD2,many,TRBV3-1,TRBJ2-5,TGTGCCAGCAGCCAAGATCGCGGAGGAATTTTAGCGGGATCAGAGGGAAGGGAGACCCAGTACTTC,CASSQDRGGILAGSEGRETQYF
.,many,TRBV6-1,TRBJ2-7,TGTGCCAGCAGTAGGGGGACACATTACGAGCAGTACTTC,CASSRGTHYEQYF
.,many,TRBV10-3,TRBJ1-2,TGTGCCATCAGTGAGGGAAGAAGTTCGGGCTACACCTTC,CAISEGRSSGYTF
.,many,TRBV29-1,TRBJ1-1,TGCAGCGTTGAACTGGGGGTTGTAGCTTTCTTT,CSVELGVVAFF
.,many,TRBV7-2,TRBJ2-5,TGTGCCAGCACCCCTGGGTGGCGGCCGAGAGGGTCGGAGACCCAGTACTTC,CASTPGWRPRGSETQYF
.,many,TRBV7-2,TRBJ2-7,TGTGCCAGCGCTCCAGGGGCCTACGAGCAGTACTTC,CASAPGAYEQYF
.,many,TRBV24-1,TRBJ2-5,TGTGCCACCAGTGAGCCCGGGGAAGAGACCCAGTACTTC,CATSEPGEETQYF
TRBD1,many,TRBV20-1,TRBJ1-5,TGCAGTGCCGGGACAGGGGTAAATCAGCCCCAGCATTTT,CSAGTGVNQPQHF
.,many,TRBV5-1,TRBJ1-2,TGCGCCAGCAGCTTCGGGGCAGACTATGGCTACACCTTC,CASSFGADYGYTF
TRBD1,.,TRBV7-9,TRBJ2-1,TGTGCCAGCAGCCCTCCCGGGACAGGGTCCAATGAGCAGTTCTTC,CASSPPGTGSNEQFF
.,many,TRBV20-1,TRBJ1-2,TGCAGTGCCATCGCGGGGCCCTATGGCTACACCTTC,CSAIAGPYGYTF
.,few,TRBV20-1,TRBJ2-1,TGCAGTGCTAGAGATGAAGGTGAGCAGTTCTTC,CSARDEGEQFF
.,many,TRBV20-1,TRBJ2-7,TGCAGTGCTAGTCAAGGGGTCCCCGGATACGAGCAGTACTTC,CSASQGVPGYEQYF
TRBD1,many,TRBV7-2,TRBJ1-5,TGTGCCAGCAGTATAGTGAACAGGGGCGACCAGCCCCAGCATTTT,CASSIVNRGDQPQHF
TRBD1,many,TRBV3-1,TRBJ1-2,TGTGCCAGCAGCCAAATGACAGGGGGCGGTGGAAATGGCTACACCTTC,CASSQMTGGGGNGYTF
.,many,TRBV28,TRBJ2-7,TGTGCCAGCAGTTCGAACAGGGACGAGCAGTACTTC,CASSSNRDEQYF
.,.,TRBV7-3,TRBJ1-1,TGTGCCAGCAGCCCCTCTGGGGGGAAAACTGAAGCTTTCTTT,CASSPSGGKTEAFF
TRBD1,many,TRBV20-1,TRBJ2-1,TGCAGTGGACAGGGGGCGAGATGGAATGAGCAGTTCTTC,CSGQGARWNEQFF
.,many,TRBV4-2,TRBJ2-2,TGTGCCAGCAGCCAAGATCCCACCCAATCTAGAACCGGGGAGCTGTTTTTT,CASSQDPTQSRTGELFF
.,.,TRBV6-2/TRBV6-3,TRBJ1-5,TGTGCCAGCAGTTCCCCCCGGAGGGTCAATCAGCCCCTGCATTTT,CASSSPRRVNQPLHF
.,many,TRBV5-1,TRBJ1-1,TGCGCCAGCAGCTTTGGGACTAGGGACACTGAAGCTTTCTTT,CASSFGTRDTEAFF
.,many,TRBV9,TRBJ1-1,TGTGCCAGCAGCGTAGACCCCATGAACACTGAAGCTTTCTTT,CASSVDPMNTEAFF
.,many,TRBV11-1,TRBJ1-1,TGTGCCAGCAGCACAGAAGTGCCAGGCACTGAAGCTTTCTTT,CASSTEVPGTEAFF
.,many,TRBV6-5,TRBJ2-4,TGTGCCAGCAGTTATCTCGGACACCAGTACTTC,CASSYLGHQYF
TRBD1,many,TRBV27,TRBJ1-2,TGTGCCAGCAGTGGACCGGGACAGAACTATGGCTACACCTTC,CASSGPGQNYGYTF
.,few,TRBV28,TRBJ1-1,TGTGCCAGCAGTCTCTGGGACTCCCGGGGAGCTTTCTTT,CASSLWDSRGAFF
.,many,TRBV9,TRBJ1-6,TGTGCCAGCAGCGTCTCCGGGCCACATAATTCACCCCTCCACTTT,CASSVSGPHNSPLHF
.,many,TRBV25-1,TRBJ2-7,TGTGCCAGCATCTTCAGGGAGTCCGGGGGTGGGACCTACGAGCAGTACTTC,CASIFRESGGGTYEQYF
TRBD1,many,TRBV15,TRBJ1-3,TGTGCCACCAGCAGACCGACAGGGTCAGAGGGAAACACCATATATTTT,CATSRPTGSEGNTIYF
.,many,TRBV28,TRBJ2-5,TGTGCCAGCAGTTTCTGGGCCATGGAGACCCAGTACTTC,CASSFWAMETQYF
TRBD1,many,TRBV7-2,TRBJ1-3,TGTGCCAGCAGCGCCGGACAGGGCGAAAACACCATATATTTT,CASSAGQGENTIYF
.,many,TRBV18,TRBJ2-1,TGTGCCAGCTCACCACCCCCGTCCCTACGAAGCTCCTACAATGAGCAGTTCTTC,CASSPPPSLRSSYNEQFF
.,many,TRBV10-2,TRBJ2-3,TGCGCCAGCAGTGGTGGCGAGACAAGGACAGATACGCAGTATTTT,CASSGGETRTDTQYF
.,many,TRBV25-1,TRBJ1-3,TGTGCCAGCAGTGAGGGAGCTTACTCTGGAAACACCATATATTTT,CASSEGAYSGNTIYF
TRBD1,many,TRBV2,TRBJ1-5,TGTGCCAGCAGTTACTACAGGGGAACGCCCCAGCATTTT,CASSYYRGTPQHF
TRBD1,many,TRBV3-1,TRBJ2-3,TGTGCCAGCAGCCAACCGGGACAGGGGGCGGCAGATACGCAGTATTTT,CASSQPGQGAADTQYF
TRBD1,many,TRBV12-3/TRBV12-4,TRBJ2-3,TGTGCCAGCACTCACAGGGGGCGGATAGATACGCAGTATTTT,CASTHRGRIDTQYF
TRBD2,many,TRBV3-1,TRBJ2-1,TGTGCCAGCAGCCAGACGCGCGGGGGGCCCAATGAGCAGTTCTTC,CASSQTRGGPNEQFF
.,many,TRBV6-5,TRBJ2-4,TGTGCCAGCGGGATGGGGTCTTTTGGCATTCAGTACTTC,CASGMGSFGIQYF
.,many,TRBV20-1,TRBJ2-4,TGCAGTGCTAGATCAGGGGCGGCCAAAAACATTCAGTACTTC,CSARSGAAKNIQYF
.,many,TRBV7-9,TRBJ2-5,TGTGCCAGCAGCTTAGTACCCCCTTCACTAGGACGGGGGACCCAGTACTTC,CASSLVPPSLGRGTQYF
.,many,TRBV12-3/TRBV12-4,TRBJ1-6,TGTGCCAGCAGTTTAGGGGGGGTAATTGGCTCCTATAATTCACCCCTCCACTTT,CASSLGGVIGSYNSPLHF